A selection of T cell receptor beta chains follows, all from one sample in a study of PD-1 blockade in classical Hodgkin lymphoma. The assay was immunoSEQ multiplex PCR, and TCRdb's table has in-frame clones only and misses some. Of around 60,000 clones listed, more than 70% are singletons. The sample here was peripheral blood mononuclear cells (PBMCs), taken before the second cycle of nivolumab. The receptors originated from a human donor with classical Hodgkin lymphoma. Both conserved end residues are part of each CDR3. Fields, in order: J gene, CDR3 length, clone size, V gene, D gene, CDR3 protein, CDR3 DNA. A D gene is named only where the DNA matches it firmly. The size of a clone is reported for some rows only, either as once, few or many, or as a class for expanded clones.

j_call: TRBJ2-2
cdr3_length: 15
clone_size: .
v_call: TRBV6-5
d_call: .
cdr3_aa: CASRPAPANTGELFF
cdr3_nt: TGTGCCAGCAGGCCAGCTCCCGCGAACACCGGGGAGCTGTTTTTT

j_call: TRBJ2-1
cdr3_length: 15
clone_size: .
v_call: TRBV25-1
d_call: .
cdr3_aa: CASSEYPGGVNEQFF
cdr3_nt: TGTGCCAGCAGTGAATATCCGGGCGGGGTCAATGAGCAGTTCTTC

j_call: TRBJ2-5
cdr3_length: 15
clone_size: .
v_call: TRBV18
d_call: .
cdr3_aa: CASSPEVGGQETQYF
cdr3_nt: TGTGCCAGCTCACCAGAGGTAGGGGGCCAAGAGACCCAGTACTTC

j_call: TRBJ1-1
cdr3_length: 16
clone_size: .
v_call: TRBV2
d_call: TRBD1
cdr3_aa: CASRVQGTIMNTEAFF
cdr3_nt: TGTGCCAGCAGGGTACAGGGGACTATTATGAACACTGAAGCTTTCTTT

j_call: TRBJ2-7
cdr3_length: 14
clone_size: .
v_call: TRBV11-2
d_call: .
cdr3_aa: CASSSVRTTYEQYF
cdr3_nt: TGTGCCAGCAGCTCCGTCCGGACGACCTACGAGCAGTACTTC

j_call: TRBJ1-6
cdr3_length: 16
clone_size: .
v_call: TRBV25-1
d_call: .
cdr3_aa: CASSEQPGPIHSPLHF
cdr3_nt: TGTGCCAGCAGTGAACAACCTGGACCTATCCATTCACCCCTCCACTTT

j_call: TRBJ2-5
cdr3_length: 16
clone_size: once
v_call: TRBV28
d_call: TRBD2
cdr3_aa: CASSQGLADFQETQYF
cdr3_nt: TGTGCCAGCAGTCAGGGACTAGCGGACTTCCAAGAGACCCAGTACTTC

j_call: TRBJ2-7
cdr3_length: 13
clone_size: .
v_call: TRBV29-1
d_call: .
cdr3_aa: CSVVETESYEQYF
cdr3_nt: TGCAGCGTTGTCGAGACAGAAAGCTACGAGCAGTACTTC

j_call: TRBJ2-5
cdr3_length: 16
clone_size: .
v_call: TRBV9
d_call: .
cdr3_aa: CASSVAPGHPPETQYF
cdr3_nt: TGTGCCAGCAGCGTAGCGCCGGGGCACCCTCCAGAGACCCAGTACTTC

j_call: TRBJ2-7
cdr3_length: 15
clone_size: .
v_call: TRBV4-1
d_call: TRBD1
cdr3_aa: CASSIVRTGGYEQYF
cdr3_nt: TGCGCCAGCAGCATAGTGCGGACAGGGGGCTACGAGCAGTACTTC

j_call: TRBJ1-4
cdr3_length: 15
clone_size: .
v_call: TRBV5-1
d_call: .
cdr3_aa: CASSMTGTANEKLFF
cdr3_nt: TGCGCCAGCAGCATGACCGGGACGGCGAATGAAAAACTGTTTTTT

j_call: TRBJ1-1
cdr3_length: 16
clone_size: .
v_call: TRBV27
d_call: TRBD1
cdr3_aa: CASSLWGTGANTEAFF
cdr3_nt: TGTGCCAGCAGTTTATGGGGGACAGGGGCAAACACTGAAGCTTTCTTT

j_call: TRBJ2-7
cdr3_length: 16
clone_size: .
v_call: TRBV7-8
d_call: TRBD1
cdr3_aa: CASSLRDRESLYEQYF
cdr3_nt: TGTGCCAGCAGCTTAAGGGACAGGGAAAGCCTCTACGAGCAGTACTTC

j_call: TRBJ1-1
cdr3_length: 13
clone_size: .
v_call: TRBV2
d_call: .
cdr3_aa: CASKGWWSEEAFF
cdr3_nt: TGTGCCAGCAAGGGGTGGTGGTCCGAGGAAGCTTTCTTT

j_call: TRBJ2-7
cdr3_length: 14
clone_size: .
v_call: TRBV28
d_call: TRBD2
cdr3_aa: CASRYSGGRYEQYF
cdr3_nt: TGTGCCAGCAGGTATAGCGGGGGACGATACGAGCAGTACTTC

j_call: TRBJ1-6
cdr3_length: 14
clone_size: .
v_call: TRBV5-1
d_call: .
cdr3_aa: CASNQGWDNSPLHF
cdr3_nt: TGCGCCAGCAATCAGGGTTGGGATAATTCACCCCTCCACTTT

j_call: TRBJ1-1
cdr3_length: 15
clone_size: once
v_call: TRBV4-1
d_call: TRBD1
cdr3_aa: CASSHSRGRNTEAFF
cdr3_nt: TGCGCCAGCAGCCACAGCAGGGGGCGGAACACTGAAGCTTTCTTT

j_call: TRBJ1-2
cdr3_length: 14
clone_size: .
v_call: TRBV6-5
d_call: .
cdr3_aa: CASRSAGVRYGYTF
cdr3_nt: TGTGCCAGCAGATCAGCGGGGGTTCGATACGGCTACACCTTC

j_call: TRBJ1-1
cdr3_length: 14
clone_size: .
v_call: TRBV14
d_call: .
cdr3_aa: CASSQDGGNTEAFF
cdr3_nt: TGTGCCAGCAGCCAAGACGGGGGAAACACTGAAGCTTTCTTT

j_call: TRBJ1-2
cdr3_length: 15
clone_size: .
v_call: TRBV5-1
d_call: .
cdr3_aa: CASSEQGFPNYGYTF
cdr3_nt: TGCGCCAGCAGCGAACAGGGTTTCCCTAACTATGGCTACACCTTC